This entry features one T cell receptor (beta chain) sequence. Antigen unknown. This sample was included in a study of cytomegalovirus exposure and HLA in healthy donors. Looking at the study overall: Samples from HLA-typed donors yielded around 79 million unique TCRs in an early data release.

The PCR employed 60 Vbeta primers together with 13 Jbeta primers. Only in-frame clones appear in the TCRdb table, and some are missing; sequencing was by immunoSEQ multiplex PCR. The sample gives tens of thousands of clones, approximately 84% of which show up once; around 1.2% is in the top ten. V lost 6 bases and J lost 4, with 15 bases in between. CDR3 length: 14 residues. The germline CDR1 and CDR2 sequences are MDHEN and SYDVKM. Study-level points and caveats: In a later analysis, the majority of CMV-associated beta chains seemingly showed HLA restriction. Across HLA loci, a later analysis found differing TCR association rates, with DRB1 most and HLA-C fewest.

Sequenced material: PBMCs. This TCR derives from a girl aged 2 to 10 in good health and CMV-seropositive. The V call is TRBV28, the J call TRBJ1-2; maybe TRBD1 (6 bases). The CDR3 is CASSSRQVLYGYTF. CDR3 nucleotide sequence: TGTGCCAGCAGCTCGCGACAGGTCCTCTATGGCTACACCTTC.